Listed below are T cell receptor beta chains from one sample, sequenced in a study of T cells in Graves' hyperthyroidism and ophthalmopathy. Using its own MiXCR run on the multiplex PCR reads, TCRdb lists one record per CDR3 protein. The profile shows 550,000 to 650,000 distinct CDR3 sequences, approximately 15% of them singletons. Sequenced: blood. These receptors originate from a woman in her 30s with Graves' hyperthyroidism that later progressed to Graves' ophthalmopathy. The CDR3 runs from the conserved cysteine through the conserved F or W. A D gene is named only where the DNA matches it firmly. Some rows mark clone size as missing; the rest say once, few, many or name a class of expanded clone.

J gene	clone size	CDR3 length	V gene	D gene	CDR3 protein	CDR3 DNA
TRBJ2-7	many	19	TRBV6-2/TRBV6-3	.	CASSNPQGATVRRNYEQYF	TGTGCCAGCAGCAATCCCCAAGGGGCAACGGTCAGGAGAAACTACGAGCAGTACTTC
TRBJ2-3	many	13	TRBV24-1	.	CATEGDRTDTQYF	TGTGCCACCGAGGGGGACCGCACAGATACGCAGTATTTT
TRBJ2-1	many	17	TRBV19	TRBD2	CASSIRRTSGRDNEQFF	TGTGCCAGTAGTATACGTCGGACTAGCGGGAGGGACAATGAGCAGTTCTTC
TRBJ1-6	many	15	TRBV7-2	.	CASSLENRENSPLHF	TGTGCCAGCAGCTTAGAGAACAGGGAGAATTCACCCCTCCACTTT
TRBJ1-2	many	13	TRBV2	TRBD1	CASSTGTGRGYTF	TGTGCCAGCAGCACCGGGACAGGGAGAGGCTACACCTTC
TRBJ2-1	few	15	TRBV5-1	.	CASSFPDSSYNEQFF	TGCGCCAGCAGCTTCCCTGACAGCTCCTACAATGAGCAGTTCTTC
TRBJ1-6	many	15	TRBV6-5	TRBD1	CASSYTTGEDSPLHF	TGTGCCAGCAGTTACACCACAGGGGAAGATTCACCCCTCCACTTT
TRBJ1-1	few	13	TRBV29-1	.	CSVYPERNTEAFF	TGCAGCGTTTACCCCGAAAGGAACACTGAAGCTTTCTTT
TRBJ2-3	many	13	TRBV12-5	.	CASGLPWLDTQYF	TGTGCTAGTGGTTTGCCCTGGCTCGATACGCAGTATTTT
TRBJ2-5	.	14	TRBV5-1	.	CASSLRTYQETQYF	TGCGCCAGCAGCCTGAGGACATATCAAGAGACCCAGTACTTC
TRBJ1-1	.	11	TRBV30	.	CAWTIYTEAFF	TGTGCCTGGACGATTTATACTGAAGCTTTCTTT
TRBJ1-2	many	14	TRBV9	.	CASSVSPGDYGYTF	TGTGCCAGCAGCGTATCCCCCGGCGACTATGGCTACACCTTC
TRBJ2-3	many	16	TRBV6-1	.	CASNPPASASTDTQYF	TGTGCCAGCAACCCTCCCGCATCGGCTAGCACAGATACGCAGTATTTT
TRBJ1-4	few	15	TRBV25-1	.	CASSEYRGTNEKLFF	TGTGCCAGCAGTGAATATCGGGGTACTAATGAAAAACTGTTTTTT
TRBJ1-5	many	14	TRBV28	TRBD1	CASSNRGLNQPQHF	TGTGCCAGCAGTAACAGGGGATTGAATCAGCCCCAGCATTTT
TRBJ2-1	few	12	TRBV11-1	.	CASSLRGDQTFF	TGTGCCAGCAGCTTACGTGGGGACCAAACTTTCTTC
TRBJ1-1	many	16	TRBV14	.	CASSQEGRGSISEAFF	TGTGCCAGCAGCCAAGAGGGGAGGGGGTCAATCTCTGAAGCTTTCTTT
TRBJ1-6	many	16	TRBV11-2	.	CASSSPRDIYNSPLHF	TGTGCCAGCAGCTCCCCCCGGGACATTTATAATTCACCCCTCCACTTT
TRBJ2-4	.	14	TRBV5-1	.	CASSLPTSSHDQYF	TGCGCCAGCAGCTTGCCGACTAGTTCGCACGATCAGTACTTC
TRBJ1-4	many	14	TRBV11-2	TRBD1	CASSPGQVNEKLFF	TGTGCCAGCAGCCCCGGACAGGTTAATGAAAAACTGTTTTTT
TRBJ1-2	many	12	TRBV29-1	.	CSAGTDNYGYTF	TGCAGCGCCGGAACCGATAACTATGGCTACACCTTC
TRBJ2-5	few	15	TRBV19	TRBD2	CASRGLEGGQETQYF	TGTGCCAGTAGGGGGCTGGAGGGAGGGCAAGAGACCCAGTACTTC
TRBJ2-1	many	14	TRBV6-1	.	CASSESRAQNEQFF	TGTGCCAGCAGTGAAAGCAGGGCCCAAAATGAGCAGTTCTTC
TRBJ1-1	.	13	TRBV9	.	CASSAEGTTEAFF	TGTGCCAGCAGCGCCGAAGGTACAACTGAAGCTTTCTTT
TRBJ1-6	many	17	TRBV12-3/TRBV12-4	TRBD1	CASRWAGTGSGNSPLHF	TGTGCCAGCCGATGGGCCGGGACAGGGTCGGGGAATTCACCCCTCCACTTT
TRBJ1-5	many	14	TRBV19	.	CASNWGGGNQPQHF	TGTGCCAGTAATTGGGGAGGGGGTAATCAGCCCCAGCATTTT
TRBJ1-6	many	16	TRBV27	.	CASSTYGGAGDSPLHF	TGTGCCAGCAGTACGTACGGCGGGGCAGGGGATTCACCCCTCCACTTT
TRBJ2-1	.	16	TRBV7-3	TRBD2	CASSLLGGRLNNEQFF	TGTGCCAGCAGCTTATTGGGCGGGAGATTAAACAATGAGCAGTTCTTC
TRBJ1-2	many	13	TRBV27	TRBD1	CASGLTGPGGYTF	TGTGCCAGCGGGTTGACAGGGCCGGGAGGCTACACCTTC
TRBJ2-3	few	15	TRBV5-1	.	CASSSEVGLTDTQYF	TGCGCCAGCAGCTCGGAGGTAGGGTTGACAGATACGCAGTATTTT
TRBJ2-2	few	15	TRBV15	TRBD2	CATIPRLADTGELFF	TGTGCCACCATCCCAAGACTAGCGGATACCGGGGAGCTGTTTTTT
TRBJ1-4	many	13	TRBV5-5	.	CASSIHPNEKLFF	TGTGCCAGCAGCATCCACCCCAATGAAAAACTGTTTTTT
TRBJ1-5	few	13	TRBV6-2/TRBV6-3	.	CASSYQLNQPQHF	TGTGCCAGCAGTTACCAGCTAAATCAGCCCCAGCATTTT
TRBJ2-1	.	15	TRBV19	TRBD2	CASSMSGLAGREQFF	TGTGCCAGTAGTATGTCAGGGCTAGCGGGTCGTGAGCAGTTCTTC
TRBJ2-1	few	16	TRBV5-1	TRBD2	CASSWGLAGGNNEQFF	TGCGCCAGCAGCTGGGGACTAGCGGGAGGGAACAATGAGCAGTTCTTC
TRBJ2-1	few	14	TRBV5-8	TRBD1	CASRGQGAYNEQFF	TGTGCCAGCAGAGGACAGGGGGCCTACAATGAGCAGTTCTTC
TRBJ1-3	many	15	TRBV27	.	CASGSPRGLGNTIYF	TGTGCCAGCGGATCTCCCAGGGGTCTAGGAAACACCATATATTTT
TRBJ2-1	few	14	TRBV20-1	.	CSALRGAANNEQFF	TGTAGTGCTCTGAGGGGAGCAGCAAACAATGAGCAGTTCTTC
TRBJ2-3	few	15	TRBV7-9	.	CASSFLGSGTDTQYF	TGTGCCAGCAGCTTTTTGGGGTCGGGCACAGATACGCAGTATTTT
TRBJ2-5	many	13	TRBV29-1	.	CSVDLELEETQYF	TGCAGCGTTGATTTGGAGTTGGAAGAGACCCAGTACTTC
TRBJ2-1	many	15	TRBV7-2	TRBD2	CASTPTGGGYNEQFF	TGTGCCAGCACCCCCACGGGAGGGGGGTACAATGAGCAGTTCTTC
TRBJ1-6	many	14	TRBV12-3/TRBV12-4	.	CASSVDTGWSPLHF	TGTGCCAGCAGTGTCGACACCGGATGGTCACCCCTCCACTTT
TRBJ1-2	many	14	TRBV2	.	CASRAGSTDDGYTF	TGTGCCAGCAGGGCCGGCTCCACGGATGATGGCTACACCTTC
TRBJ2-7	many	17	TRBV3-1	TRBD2	CASSQTPSGLVDYEQYF	TGTGCCAGCAGCCAAACCCCATCGGGACTAGTGGACTACGAGCAGTACTTC